Reported below is one TCR beta chain. Its antigen is unidentified. The data were obtained in a study of shared clonotypes between healthy human individuals. At the level of the study: There were three CD4 naive, three CD4 memory, two CD8 naive and one CD8 memory plates per donor.

Study-wide points: Represented diversity (both genetic and exposure-history) was limited by the small number of donors.

TCRdb's table, derived via immunoSEQ multiplex PCR, lists solely in-frame clones and lacks some. The profile shows about 2.3 million clones, about nine tenths of them singletons. V lost 7 bases to trimming and J lost 5 bases, with 10 bases between them. Germline V gene sequence: CDR1 MNHEY, CDR2 SMNVEV (reference sequence). This CDR3 is 12 amino acids long. The chain combines TRBV27 with TRBJ2-3; D gene unclear. This TCR derives from a young man in good health. Some clones in this sample may be carry-over from other donors' samples. The specimen was naive CD4+ T cells from PBMCs. Subset noted: CD45RA+ positively selected. CDR3 DNA sequence: TGTGCCAGCACTCACCCCGGAGATACGCAGTATTTT. This sequence encodes CASTHPGDTQYF.